This entry features one T cell receptor (beta chain) sequence. The sample comes from a study of cytomegalovirus exposure and HLA in healthy donors. Sequencing was performed with immunoSEQ multiplex PCR; in TCRdb, only in-frame clones are kept and a portion is missing. The table lists 130,000 to 150,000 clones, about 91% of them singletons. The CDR3 is 12 amino acids. Trimming removed 4 bases at V and 0 bases at J, with 2 bases between. Germline V gene sequence: CDR1 SGDLS, CDR2 YYNGEE. The source material was PBMCs. The chain joins TRBV9 to TRBJ2-1; D is ambiguous. The TCR originated in a woman aged 18-29 years in good health and CMV-seropositive. The chain's CDR3 is CASSLSYNEQFF. In nucleotides, the CDR3 is TGTGCCAGCAGCCTCTCCTACAATGAGCAGTTCTTC.